This TCR beta chain appears in the sequencing data of a study of control samples from healthy donors and cancer patients. TCRdb keeps only in-frame clones here, not all; method: immunoSEQ multiplex PCR. The table lists about 140,000 clones, about 90% of them singletons, with around 7.3% in the top ten. The CDR3 runs to 15 residues. V lost 0 bases and J lost 2, with 11 bases in between. Germline-derived CDR1 and CDR2 are SGHKS and YYEKEE (reference sequence). Sequenced material: blood. This clonotype originated in a man between 18 and 35 years old in good health. The rearrangement uses TRBV5-5 and TRBJ1-1; maybe TRBD1 (6 bases). CDR3 in amino acids: CASSLAGGANTEAFF. In DNA form, the CDR3 reads TGTGCCAGCAGCTTGGCCGGGGGGGCTAACACTGAAGCTTTCTTT.